The next 5 T cell receptor beta chains were all read from a single sample in a study of blood T cell repertoires in COVID-19. Clones were sequenced by immunoSEQ multiplex PCR, and TCRdb holds only the in-frame ones, with some missing. The table lists about 71,000 clones, 82% of them singletons. Sequencing was done on a sample of peripheral blood. The receptors come from a woman older than 75 with acute or convalescent COVID-19.

The chain links TRBV7-9 to TRBJ2-5, with 7 nucleotides matching TRBD1. V lost 5 bases and J lost 1; bases outside the gene matches: 10. The CDR3 totals 16 residues. Germline CDR1 and CDR2: SEHNR and FQNEAQ (reference sequence). In nucleotides, the CDR3 is TGTGCCAGCAGCCGAAGGACAGGTACCCCCCAAGAGACCCAGTACTTC. Translating it yields CASSRRTGTPQETQYF.

Regarding this clone: This sample includes further DNA sequences coding for the same CDR3. This rearrangement joins TRBV7-9 to TRBJ2-7; 9 bases are a match to TRBD1. The CDR3 extends over 13 amino acids. Germline CDR1 and CDR2: SEHNR and FQNEAQ (reference sequence). The V and J ends lost 3 bases and 4 bases, in that order; junction bases with no gene match: 1. CDR3 DNA: TGTGCCAGCAGCTTGGACAGGGGTTACGAGCAGTACTTC. Its translation is CASSLDRGYEQYF. The variable domain in full, with the rest retrieved from reference TRBV7-9 and TRBJ2-7, is DTGVSQNPRHKITKRGQNVTFRCDPISEHNRLYWYRQTLGQGPEFLTYFQNEAQLEKSRLLSDRFSAERPKGSFSTLEIQRTEQGDSAMYLCASSLDRGYEQYFGPGTRLTVT.

The V and J genes are TRBV29-1 and TRBJ2-2, with 8 bases that match TRBD1. The V gene's germline CDR1 is SQVTM and CDR2 ANQGSEA. Trimming removed 7 bases from V and 3 bases from J; junction bases left unmatched: 4. The CDR3 sequence is 13 residues long. CDR3 protein: CSAGGWDTGELFF. The CDR3 DNA follows: TGCAGCGCAGGGGGCTGGGACACCGGGGAGCTGTTTTTT.

The rearrangement links TRBV19 to TRBJ1-5, with D possibly matching TRBD1 (5 bases). Germline values: CDR1 LNHDA, CDR2 SQIVND (reference sequence). The CDR3 runs to 14 residues. Deletions cut 8 bases from V and 3 bases from J, with 14 bases between. CDR3 region: CASWGGGTNQPQHF. Here the CDR3 DNA reads TGTGCCAGTTGGGGCGGGGGAACCAATCAGCCCCAGCATTTT.

The rearrangement uses TRBV19 and TRBJ2-5; D is unresolved. CDR1 is LNHDA and CDR2 is SQIVND in the germline V gene (reference sequence). CDR3 length equals 16 residues. V lost 6 bases to trimming and J lost 5 bases, with 22 bases between them. In DNA, the CDR3 is TGTGCCAGTAGGAACCCTGAGTGGCAGGCTCTTGAGACCCAGTACTTC. Protein: CASRNPEWQALETQYF.